The 18 T cell receptor beta chains in this list originate from one sample, sequenced in a study of OX40 agonist ivuxolimab in advanced cancers. The table came from immunoSEQ multiplex PCR; TCRdb's copy has only in-frame clones and leaves some out. The data contain about 19,000 clones, 60% to 85% of them singletons. The material was CD4+ or CD8+ T cells sorted from blood, obtained in a trial of the OX40 agonist ivuxolimab. All receptors derive from an adult with an advanced solid tumor such as melanoma, head and neck, liver or kidney cancer.

The chain is built from TRBV7-6 and TRBJ2-3; 7 bases match TRBD2. V dropped 5 bases and J dropped 9; count of bases not matched to a gene: 20. CDR1 and CDR2 from the germline V gene are SGHVS and FNYEAQ. The CDR3 covers 17 residues. CDR3: CASSPTVRGGSTGTQYF. The DNA of the CDR3 is TGTGCCAGCAGCCCAACAGTGAGGGGCGGGAGCACGGGAACGCAGTATTTT.

V usage is TRBV5-1 and J usage is TRBJ2-5; D is ambiguous. V lost 1 base, J lost 1 base, and 8 bases lay in between. This CDR3 spans 14 amino acids. Germline V gives CDR1 SGHRS, CDR2 YFSETQ. The chain's CDR3 is CASSLTDLQETQYF. The CDR3 region has the DNA TGCGCCAGCAGCTTGACAGACCTCCAAGAGACCCAGTACTTC. The whole variable domain, remainder taken from reference TRBV5-1 and TRBJ2-5, is KAGVTQTPRYLIKTRGQQVTLSCSPISGHRSVSWYQQTPGQGLQFLFEYFSETQRNKGNFPGRFSGRQFSNSRSEMNVSTLELGDSALYLCASSLTDLQETQYFGPGTRLLVL.

The chain joins TRBV27 to TRBJ2-7; D is perhaps TRBD1 (7 bases). The CDR3 has 16 residues. Germline V gene sequence: CDR1 MNHEY, CDR2 SMNVEV (reference sequence). Here the CDR3 DNA reads TGTGCAGCAGGGGGGTTCGGTGGGGCAACCTCCTACGAGCAGTACTTC. This sequence encodes CAAGGFGGATSYEQYF.

This chain joins TRBV19 and TRBJ2-1, with no clear D. CDR1 is LNHDA and CDR2 is SQIVND in the germline V gene (reference sequence). CDR3 length equals 15 residues. V gave up 3 bases and J gave up 9 bases, with 18 bases separating them. The CDR3 region is CASSMGGRSPGEQFF. The CDR3 DNA reads TGTGCCAGTAGTATGGGCGGCAGGAGTCCGGGTGAGCAGTTCTTC. Using reference TRBV19 and TRBJ2-1 for the parts outside the CDR3, the full variable domain is DGGITQSPKYLFRKEGQNVTLSCEQNLNHDAMYWYRQDPGQGLRLIYYSQIVNDFQKGDIAEGYSVSREKKESFPLTVTSAQKNPTAFYLCASSMGGRSPGEQFFGPGTRLTVL.

This rearrangement joins TRBV6-5 to TRBJ2-7; 8 nucleotides line up with TRBD1. CDR3 length equals 12 residues. Germline lookup yields CDR1 MNHEY and CDR2 SVGAGI. V shed 8 bases and J 3 bases; nucleotides not matched to a gene: 3. CDR3 sequence (DNA): TGTGCCAGCGGTGACAGGGGCTACGAGCAGTACTTC. This codes for CASGDRGYEQYF.

This clone is a singleton in its sample. This chain connects TRBV29-1 to TRBJ1-1, with TRBD1 matching over 7 bases. Germline CDR1 is SQVTM and CDR2 is ANQGSEA. CDR3 length: 14 amino acids. V dropped 3 bases and J dropped 6; count of bases not matched to a gene: 10. CDR3 residues: CSVDSPQGGAEAFF. DNA for the CDR3: TGCAGCGTTGATTCTCCCCAGGGGGGAGCTGAAGCTTTCTTT.

The J gene is TRBJ2-3, the V gene TRBV7-9; D gene ambiguous. The V end lost 5 bases, the J end lost 3 bases, and 15 bases lay between the germline ends. CDR1 and CDR2 from the germline V gene are SEHNR and FQNEAQ (reference sequence). This CDR3 is built from 15 residues. CDR3 DNA sequence: TGTGCCAGCAGCGAAGGGAATGCAGGTACAGATACGCAGTATTTT. Its protein product is CASSEGNAGTDTQYF.

This clone was seen a handful of times. The chain carries TRBV4-3 and TRBJ1-2; TRBD1 is a possible D gene (5 bases). Germline-derived CDR1 and CDR2 are LGHNA and YSLEER. The CDR3 sequence is 15 residues long. V was shortened by 1 base and J by 0 bases, with 9 bases between the two germline ends. CDR3 coding DNA: TGCGCCAGCAGCCAAGGGCAGGGACCTAACTATGGCTACACCTTC. It encodes CASSQGQGPNYGYTF.

The chain recombines TRBV27 with TRBJ1-2, with a weak D call TRBD1 (6 bases). Germline loops: CDR1 MNHEY, CDR2 SMNVEV (reference sequence). The CDR3 runs 17 residues. V was shortened by 1 base and J by 1 base, with 16 bases between the two germline ends. The DNA for the CDR3 is TGTGCCAGCAGTTTATTTCTGGGGGCAGCCGATAACTATGGCTACACCTTC. Its translation is CASSLFLGAADNYGYTF.

The chain carries TRBV4-1 and TRBJ2-7, with 7 bases aligning to TRBD1. The germline V gene encodes CDR1 MGHRA and CDR2 YSYEKL. Unmatched junction bases numbered 8, after V lost 4 bases and J lost 2 bases. The CDR3 loop spans 15 amino acids. In DNA form, the CDR3 reads TGCGCCAGCAGCCCGGGACAGCCTAGTCCCTACGAGCAGTACTTC. Translating it yields CASSPGQPSPYEQYF.

The chain combines TRBV15 with TRBJ1-2; no clear D. The V gene lost 0 bases and the J gene lost 0 bases, with 14 bases spanning the gap. The germline V gene has CDR1 LNHNV and CDR2 YYDKDF (reference sequence). CDR3 length equals 17 residues. CDR3 DNA sequence: TGTGCCACCAGCAGAGATAGGTTGGACGCCCCTAACTATGGCTACACCTTC. Encoded protein: CATSRDRLDAPNYGYTF.

This clone appeared once. The V call is TRBV29-1, the J call TRBJ2-5; 8 bases map to TRBD1. The CDR3 spans 15 residues. CDR1 is SQVTM and CDR2 is ANQGSEA in the germline V gene. The ends lost 0 bases at V and 1 base at J; junction bases unmatched: 4. The CDR3 is CSVEDDRGVQETQYF. CDR3 in DNA: TGCAGCGTTGAAGATGACAGGGGAGTCCAAGAGACCCAGTACTTC.

J is TRBJ2-7 and V is TRBV11-2; D is perhaps TRBD1 (5 bases). V dropped 5 bases and J dropped 3 bases, with 8 bases sitting between them. The V gene's germline CDR1 is SGHAT and CDR2 FQNNGV. The CDR3 runs to 12 residues. The CDR3 region is CASSPTDYEQYF. DNA of the CDR3: TGTGCCAGCAGCCCGACAGACTACGAGCAGTACTTC.

The gene calls are TRBV5-4 and TRBJ1-5, with a tentative D call TRBD1 (6 bases). This CDR3 comprises 15 residues. CDR1 and CDR2 from the germline V gene are SGHNT and YYREEE (reference sequence). V was shortened by 4 bases and J by 4 bases, with 15 bases between the two germline ends. CDR3 amino acids: CASSLTGNPNQPQHF. The CDR3 bases are TGTGCCAGCAGCCTCACAGGGAACCCGAATCAGCCCCAGCATTTT.

The chain recombines TRBV28 with TRBJ1-1; D uncertain. Deletions cut 2 bases from V and 0 bases from J, with 13 bases between. This CDR3 contains 16 residues. Germline V gene sequence: CDR1 MDHEN, CDR2 SYDVKM. The CDR3 bases are TGTGCCAGCAGTTTAAAGCCAGGAGGGTTGAACACTGAAGCTTTCTTT. Its translation: CASSLKPGGLNTEAFF.

This chain links TRBV28 with TRBJ2-3, with TRBD1 identical over 7 bases. V shed 4 bases, J shed 0 bases, and the junction held 7 bases outside the gene matches. The CDR3 has 16 residues. From germline, CDR1 is MDHEN and CDR2 SYDVKM. The CDR3 reads CASSSRDSYSTDTQYF. CDR3 coding DNA: TGTGCCAGCAGTTCCCGGGACAGCTATAGCACAGATACGCAGTATTTT.

V usage is TRBV9 and J usage is TRBJ2-2; maybe TRBD1 (6 bases). The CDR3 consists of 15 residues. The germline V and J ends were trimmed by 0 bases and 0 bases, with 6 bases remaining between them. Germline assignment: CDR1 SGDLS and CDR2 YYNGEE. CDR3 sequence reads: CASSVAGANTGELFF. DNA for the CDR3: TGTGCCAGCAGCGTAGCAGGGGCGAACACCGGGGAGCTGTTTTTT.

The chain combines TRBV10-3 with TRBJ1-2; TRBD1 aligns across 8 bases. Trimming removed 3 bases from V and 0 bases from J; junction bases left unmatched: 6. This CDR3 contains 16 residues. The germline V gene has CDR1 ENHRY and CDR2 SYGVKD. CDR3 residues: CAISDDGTGANYGYTF. The CDR3 DNA reads TGTGCCATCAGTGACGATGGGACAGGAGCTAACTATGGCTACACCTTC.